This T cell receptor beta chain derives from a study of T cell changes during pregnancy in multiple sclerosis. Sequenced by immunoSEQ multiplex PCR; TCRdb stores in-frame clones only, minus some. The sample has about 42,000 clones, approximately 92% seen once; the top ten hold approximately 0.5%. The sequenced sample was CD4+ T cells from peripheral blood mononuclear cells, obtained in the second trimester of pregnancy. This receptor was identified in a female donor in good health, enrolled as a control in a pregnancy study.

As DNA, the CDR3 is TGTGCCACCAGTAGGGGCAGGGTTGGGCAAGAGACCCAGTACTTC. The encoded protein is CATSRGRVGQETQYF. The chain recombines TRBV7-8 with TRBJ2-5; weak D call: TRBD1 (5 bases). In germline, CDR1 is SGHVS, CDR2 FQNEAQ. The ends were cut back, 10 bases at V and 2 bases at J, with 20 bases in the middle. The CDR3 loop spans 15 amino acids.